This T cell receptor beta chain was sequenced during a study of blood T cell repertoires in COVID-19. TCRdb's table, derived via immunoSEQ multiplex PCR, lists solely in-frame clones and lacks some. The sample holds some 250,000 clones, about 80% seen once. The CDR3 totals 16 residues. J was trimmed by 0 bases and V by 2 bases; bases with no gene match: 3. The germline gives CDR1 SGHTA, CDR2 FQGTGA. The specimen sequenced was peripheral blood. This TCR derives from a man younger than 45 who had recovered from COVID-19. This chain connects TRBV7-3 to TRBJ2-2, with 7 bases fitting TRBD2. In nucleotides, the CDR3 is TGTGCCAGCAGCTTACTCGGACTAGCGAACACCGGGGAGCTGTTTTTT. The encoded protein is CASSLLGLANTGELFF.